This TCR beta chain was sequenced during a study of blood T cells in healthy people across ages. The CDR3 covers 15 residues. The V gene end was trimmed by 3 bases and the J gene end by 6 bases; junction bases not matched to a gene: 7. Per germline, CDR1 SGHTA and CDR2 FQGNSA. Sample-barcoded 5' priming and a J-beta primer mix drove a second PCR of roughly 7 to 11 cycles. Tags on each cDNA molecule came from a template-switch adaptor with 12 random nucleotides. TCRdb independently ran MiXCR on the 5' RACE reads; one entry per CDR3 protein. This sample yields hundreds of thousands of distinct CDR3 sequences, of which approximately 48% are seen a single time; roughly a fifth belongs to the top ten. Each donor's blood draw was approximately 10 milliliters of peripheral blood. A minimum of 5.5 micrograms of total RNA was extracted per sample. Study observations and caveats: Comparison with aged donors showed that long-lived donors had more naive CD4+ cells and higher diversity.

To note about this clonotype: Its antigen is still unknown.

This chain uses TRBV7-2 with TRBJ2-1; 8 bases are shared with TRBD2. The TCR originated in a man between 60 and 70 years old in good health. Material for sequencing was blood. The CDR3 sequence: CASSFGGGRFNEQFF. In DNA, the CDR3 is TGTGCCAGCAGCTTTGGCGGGGGGAGATTCAATGAGCAGTTCTTC.